This passage covers 5 T cell receptor beta chains from one sample sequenced in a study of T cell responses to AZD1222 COVID-19 vaccine. Measured with immunoSEQ multiplex PCR; TCRdb has only the in-frame clones, and not every one. Counted here are over 100,000 clones, over 85% occurring once; the ten biggest clones make up about 5%. Material: peripheral blood, obtained on day 0 of AZD1222 vaccination. Receptors were obtained from an adult in good health.

This chain uses TRBV9 with TRBJ2-3; the match to TRBD2 covers 15 bases. The V gene's germline CDR1 is SGDLS and CDR2 YYNGEE. V was clipped by 3 bases and J by 1 base; unmatched bases: 3. The CDR3 runs to 17 residues. The CDR3 sequence: CASSGRTSGRGTDTQYF. The CDR3 bases are TGTGCCAGCAGCGGGAGGACTAGCGGGAGGGGCACAGATACGCAGTATTTT.

The V and J genes are TRBV3-1 (or the pseudogene TRBV3-2) and TRBJ1-3, with unresolved D. V shed 3 bases and J shed 0 bases, with 9 bases lying between them. Germline V gene data show CDR1 as LGHDT and CDR2 as YNNKEL (reference sequence). The CDR3 contains 15 residues. CDR3 region: CASSHPAASGNTIYF. The CDR3 DNA reads as TGTGCCAGCAGCCATCCCGCGGCCTCTGGAAACACCATATATTTT.

This clone was picked up a small number of times. J is TRBJ2-1 and V is TRBV9; 10 bases are a match to TRBD2. CDR1 and CDR2 from the germline V gene are SGDLS and YYNGEE. Losses at the gene ends were 4 bases for V and 5 bases for J; bases not matched to a gene: 18. The CDR3 totals 19 residues. This CDR3 is CASSPPRGTGTSDHNEQFF. CDR3 bases: TGTGCCAGCAGCCCCCCGAGGGGTACCGGGACTAGCGACCACAATGAGCAGTTCTTC.

The chain has TRBV6-5 and TRBJ2-1; D is perhaps TRBD1 (6 bases). V lost 8 bases and J lost 4, with 12 bases in between. The CDR3 length is 13 residues. Germline assignment: CDR1 MNHEY and CDR2 SVGAGI. The CDR3 loop reads CASGRGQYNEQFF. The CDR3 DNA is TGTGCCAGCGGACGGGGACAATACAATGAGCAGTTCTTC.

The chain joins TRBV19 to TRBJ1-1; 10 nucleotides match TRBD1. The germline V gene has CDR1 LNHDA and CDR2 SQIVND (reference sequence). The CDR3 totals 15 residues. Losses at the gene ends were 5 bases for V and 4 bases for J; bases not matched to a gene: 7. CDR3 amino acids: CASSPRQGAGTEAFF. CDR3 bases: TGTGCCAGTAGTCCCAGACAGGGGGCCGGCACTGAAGCTTTCTTT.